A selection of T cell receptor beta chains follows, all from one sample in a study of Ad26.COV2.S vaccination and SARS-CoV-2 variants. Sequenced by immunoSEQ multiplex PCR; TCRdb stores in-frame clones only, minus some. Of approximately 400,000 clones listed, about 90% were seen once; the top ten hold around 4.2%. The specimen comprised peripheral blood, sampled after recovery from COVID-19. Receptor source: a human donor who had recovered from COVID-19. Both conserved end residues are part of each CDR3. A D gene is named only where the DNA matches it firmly. Part of the rows lack a size; the others show once, few, many or a class for expanded clones.

cdr3_nt cdr3_aa j_call clone_size d_call v_call
TGTGCCAGCACCATCGGAGGGTATCAGCCCCAGCATTTT CASTIGGYQPQHF TRBJ1-5 . . TRBV12-3/TRBV12-4
TGTGCCAGCAGCCGACAGGGGCTTGGGTTCGATGAAGCTTTCTTT CASSRQGLGFDEAFF TRBJ1-1 . TRBD1 TRBV6-2/TRBV6-3
TGTGCCAGCAGTGAAGTTTGGCTGGGCAGCTCTGGAAACACCATATATTTT CASSEVWLGSSGNTIYF TRBJ1-3 . . TRBV6-1
TGTGCCAGCAGCCCCGATAGCTACGCAGCACTCCAAGAGACCCAGTACTTC CASSPDSYAALQETQYF TRBJ2-5 . . TRBV7-2
TGTGCCAGCAGCAGACAACTGGGCAATCAGCCCCAGCATTTT CASSRQLGNQPQHF TRBJ1-5 . . TRBV7-2
TGTGCCAGCAGTGAATCTGGCAGTGGCTACACCTTC CASSESGSGYTF TRBJ1-2 . . TRBV25-1
TGTGCCAGAAGCTCCGGGGACGCGGGAAGCTTC CARSSGDAGSF TRBJ2-7 . . TRBV5-3
TGTGCCAGCAGCTCAAGCCGGGACGGACTCGAAAAACTGTTTTTT CASSSSRDGLEKLFF TRBJ1-4 . . TRBV11-2
TGTGCCACCAGCAGAGCTGTGGCTAGCGGGGGGGCGGGCACCGGGGAGCTGTTTTTT CATSRAVASGGAGTGELFF TRBJ2-2 . TRBD2 TRBV15
TGTGCCAGCAGCGTAGAGCAGGGTCTGGGCTACACCTTC CASSVEQGLGYTF TRBJ1-2 . . TRBV9
TGTGCCAGCAGCTACGGGACAGGCTATGGCTACACCTTC CASSYGTGYGYTF TRBJ1-2 . TRBD1 TRBV28
TGTGCCAGTAGTACCGGACCGCAGAACACTGAAGCTTTCTTT CASSTGPQNTEAFF TRBJ1-1 . . TRBV19
TGTGCCAGCACCCTAACAGGGATCAGAAGGAACACTGAAGCTTTCTTT CASTLTGIRRNTEAFF TRBJ1-1 many . TRBV3-1/TRBV3-2
TGCGCCACCAGGACAGGGGAAAATCAGCCCCAGCATTTT CATRTGENQPQHF TRBJ1-5 . TRBD1 TRBV10-1
TGTGCCAGCAGCTCGGGACTAGCGGGGGGACAGCAGTACTTC CASSSGLAGGQQYF TRBJ2-7 . TRBD2 TRBV7-9
TGTGCCAGCAAGGCCCAGGGCGCAACTAATGAAAAACTGTTTTTT CASKAQGATNEKLFF TRBJ1-4 . . TRBV6-5
TGTGCCAGCAGCGAGCACAGGGATGGCTACACCTTC CASSEHRDGYTF TRBJ1-2 . . TRBV7-8
TGCAGCGTATCGAATAGCAATCAGCCCCAGCATTTT CSVSNSNQPQHF TRBJ1-5 . . TRBV29-1
TGTGCCAGTAGGACCGTGGGGGCTGGAAACACCATATATTTT CASRTVGAGNTIYF TRBJ1-3 . . TRBV19
TGTGCCAGCAGTTTGGTGAACAGGGCTTCAAAATTGATTTTAGGATACAATGAGCAGTTCTTC CASSLVNRASKLILGYNEQFF TRBJ2-1 once . TRBV27
TGCGCCAGCAGCTTCGACTCAACCTCTGGAAACACCATATATTTT CASSFDSTSGNTIYF TRBJ1-3 once . TRBV5-1
TGTGCCAGCAGCCGGGACCGTCGAGGACACACTGAAGCTTTCTTT CASSRDRRGHTEAFF TRBJ1-1 . . TRBV5-4
TGTGCCAGCAGCTTAGGGGGGGCCACTGGCTACACCTTC CASSLGGATGYTF TRBJ1-2 . . TRBV7-3
TGCGCCAGCAGCCAAGATCGAACAGGGCGCTACGAGCAGTACTTC CASSQDRTGRYEQYF TRBJ2-7 . . TRBV4-3
TGTGCCAGCAGCGTCGGCAGGAACAATCAGCCCCAGCATTTT CASSVGRNNQPQHF TRBJ1-5 . . TRBV9
TGTGCCACCAGCAGAGATCAGGATCAGCCCCAGCATTTT CATSRDQDQPQHF TRBJ1-5 . . TRBV15
TGTGCCAGCAGCTTAGGGCCGGGGACTAGCAGATTATACGAGCAGTACTTC CASSLGPGTSRLYEQYF TRBJ2-7 . TRBD2 TRBV11-2
TGTGCCAGCAGGCAAATTACAGGGGGCGCCGGTGGCTACACCTTC CASRQITGGAGGYTF TRBJ1-2 . TRBD1 TRBV6-5